The present T cell receptor beta chain was sequenced within a study of T cells in Graves' hyperthyroidism and ophthalmopathy. Pregnant or lactating patients were excluded, as were those with uncontrolled infection or other autoimmune disease. RNA transcripts gave rise to amplified TCR beta CDR3 regions. First-round RT-PCR with HTBI primers amplified the TCR CDR3 region. TCRdb independently ran MiXCR on the multiplex PCR reads; one entry per CDR3 protein. The sample includes about 640,000 distinct CDR3 sequences, under 25% of them seen just once. This clonotype showed up just a few times. The J segment lost 6 bases and the V segment lost 1 base, leaving 6 bases of the junction unmatched. Germline V CDR1 and CDR2: DFQATT, SNEGSKA (reference sequence). The CDR3 is made up of 15 amino acids.

The sequencing sample was made of blood. The clonotype was recovered from a man aged 30 to 45 with Graves' ophthalmopathy. The chain recombines TRBV20-1 with TRBJ1-6, with 7 positions matching TRBD1. Here the CDR3 DNA reads TGCAGTGCTAGAGGAAAGGGGGCTACTAATTCACCCCTCCACTTT. Translated: CSARGKGATNSPLHF.